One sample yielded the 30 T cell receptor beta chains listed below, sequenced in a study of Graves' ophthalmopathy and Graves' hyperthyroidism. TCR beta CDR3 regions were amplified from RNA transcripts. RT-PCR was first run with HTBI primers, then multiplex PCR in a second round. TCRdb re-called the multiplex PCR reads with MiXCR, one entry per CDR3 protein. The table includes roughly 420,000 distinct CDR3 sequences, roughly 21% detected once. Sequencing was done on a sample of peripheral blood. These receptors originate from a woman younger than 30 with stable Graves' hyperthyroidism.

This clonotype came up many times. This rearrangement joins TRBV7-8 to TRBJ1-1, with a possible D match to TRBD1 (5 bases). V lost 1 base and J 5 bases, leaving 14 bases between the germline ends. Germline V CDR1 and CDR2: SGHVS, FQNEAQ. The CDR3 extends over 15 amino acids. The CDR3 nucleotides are TGTGCCAGCAGCTTAGGTGGGACTAGAGGGACTGAAGCTTTCTTT. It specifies CASSLGGTRGTEAFF. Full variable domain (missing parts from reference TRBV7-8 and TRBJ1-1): GAGVSQSPRYKVAKRGQDVALRCDPISGHVSLFWYQQALGQGPEFLTYFQNEAQLDKSGLPSDRFFAERPEGSVSTLKIQRTQQEDSAVYLCASSLGGTRGTEAFFGQGTRLTVV.

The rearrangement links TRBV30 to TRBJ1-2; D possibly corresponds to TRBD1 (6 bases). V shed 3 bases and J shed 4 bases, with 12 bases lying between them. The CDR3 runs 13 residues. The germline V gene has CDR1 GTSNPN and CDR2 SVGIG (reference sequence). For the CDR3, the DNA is TGTGCCTGGAGGTCTACAGGGTTCTATGGCTACACCTTC. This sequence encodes CAWRSTGFYGYTF.

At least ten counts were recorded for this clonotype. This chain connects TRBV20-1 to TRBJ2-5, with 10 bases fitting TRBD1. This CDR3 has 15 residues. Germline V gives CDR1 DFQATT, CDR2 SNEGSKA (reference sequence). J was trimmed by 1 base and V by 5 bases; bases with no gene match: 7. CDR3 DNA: TGCAGTGCTCCCAGGGACAGGGGATCCCAAGAGACCCAGTACTTC. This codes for CSAPRDRGSQETQYF.

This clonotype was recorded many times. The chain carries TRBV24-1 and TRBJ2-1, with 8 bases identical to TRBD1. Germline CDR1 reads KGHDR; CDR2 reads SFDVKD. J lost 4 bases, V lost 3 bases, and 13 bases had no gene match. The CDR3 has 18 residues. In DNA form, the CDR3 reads TGTGCCACCAGTGATGTACGGACAGGGCCTTACTCTTACAATGAGCAGTTCTTC. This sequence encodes CATSDVRTGPYSYNEQFF.

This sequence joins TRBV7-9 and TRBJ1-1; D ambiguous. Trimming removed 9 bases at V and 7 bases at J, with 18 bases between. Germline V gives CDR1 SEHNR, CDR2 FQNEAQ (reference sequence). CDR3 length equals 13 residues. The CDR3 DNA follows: TGTGCCAGTAGTATGGGAAGGGCGGATGAAGCTTTCTTT. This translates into CASSMGRADEAFF.

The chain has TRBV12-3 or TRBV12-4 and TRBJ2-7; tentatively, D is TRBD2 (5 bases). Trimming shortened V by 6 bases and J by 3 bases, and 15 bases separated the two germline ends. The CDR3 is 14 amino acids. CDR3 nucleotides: TGTGCCAGCAGATACGGCACGGGGATCTACGAGCAGTACTTC. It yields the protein CASRYGTGIYEQYF.

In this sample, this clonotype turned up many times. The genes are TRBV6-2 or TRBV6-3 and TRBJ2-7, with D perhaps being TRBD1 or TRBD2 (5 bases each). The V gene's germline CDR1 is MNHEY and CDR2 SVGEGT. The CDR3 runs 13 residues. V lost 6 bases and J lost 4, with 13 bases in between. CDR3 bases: TGTGCCAGCAGGCAGGGACCAGCATACGAGCAGTACTTC. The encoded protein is CASRQGPAYEQYF.

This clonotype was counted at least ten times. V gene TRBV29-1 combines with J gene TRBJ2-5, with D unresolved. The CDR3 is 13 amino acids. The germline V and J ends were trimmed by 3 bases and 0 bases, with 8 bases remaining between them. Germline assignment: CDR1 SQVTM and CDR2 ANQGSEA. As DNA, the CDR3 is TGCAGCGTTGACGCCATATACCAAGAGACCCAGTACTTC. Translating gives CSVDAIYQETQYF.

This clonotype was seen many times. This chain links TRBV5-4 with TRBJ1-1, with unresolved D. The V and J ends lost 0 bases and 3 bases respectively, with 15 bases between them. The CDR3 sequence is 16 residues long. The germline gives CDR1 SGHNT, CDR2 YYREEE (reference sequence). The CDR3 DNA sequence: TGTGCCAGCAGCTTGGGGGTAAGGAAATACGACACTGAAGCTTTCTTT. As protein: CASSLGVRKYDTEAFF.

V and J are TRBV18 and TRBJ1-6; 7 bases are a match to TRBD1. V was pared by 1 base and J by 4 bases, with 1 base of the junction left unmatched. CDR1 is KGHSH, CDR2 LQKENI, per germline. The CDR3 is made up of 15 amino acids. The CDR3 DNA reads TGTGCCAGCTCACCACAGGGACAGTATAATTCACCCCTCCACTTT. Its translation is CASSPQGQYNSPLHF.

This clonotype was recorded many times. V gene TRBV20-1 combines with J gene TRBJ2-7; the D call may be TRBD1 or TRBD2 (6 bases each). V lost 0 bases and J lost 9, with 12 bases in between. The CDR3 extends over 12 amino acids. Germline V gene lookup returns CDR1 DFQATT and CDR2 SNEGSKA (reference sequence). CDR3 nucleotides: TGCAGTGCTAGAGAGCACAGGGAGGCGCAGTACTTC. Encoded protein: CSAREHREAQYF.

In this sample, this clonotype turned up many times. CDR3 sequence (DNA): TGCGCCAGCAGCCAAGGGACAGGGGCATCCGGGACAAACTACGAGCAGTACTTC. Translation gives CASSQGTGASGTNYEQYF. The gene calls are TRBV4-1 and TRBJ2-7; 9 bases are shared with TRBD1. V dropped 1 base and J dropped 3; count of bases not matched to a gene: 13. The CDR3 consists of 18 residues. Germline V gives CDR1 MGHRA, CDR2 YSYEKL.

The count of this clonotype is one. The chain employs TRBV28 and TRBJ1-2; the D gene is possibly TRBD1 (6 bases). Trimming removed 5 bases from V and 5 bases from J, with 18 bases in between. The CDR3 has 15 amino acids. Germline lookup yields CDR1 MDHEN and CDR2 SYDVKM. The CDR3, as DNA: TGTGCCAGCAGTGGACAGTCCAAGGCAAATTATGGCTACACCTTC. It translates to CASSGQSKANYGYTF.

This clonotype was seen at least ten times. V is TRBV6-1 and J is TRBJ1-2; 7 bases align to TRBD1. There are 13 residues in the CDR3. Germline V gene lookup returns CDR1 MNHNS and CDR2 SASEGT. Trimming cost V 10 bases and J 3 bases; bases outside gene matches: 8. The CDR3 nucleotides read TGTGCCACTACCGACAGGGCCGACTATGGCTACACCTTC. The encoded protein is CATTDRADYGYTF.

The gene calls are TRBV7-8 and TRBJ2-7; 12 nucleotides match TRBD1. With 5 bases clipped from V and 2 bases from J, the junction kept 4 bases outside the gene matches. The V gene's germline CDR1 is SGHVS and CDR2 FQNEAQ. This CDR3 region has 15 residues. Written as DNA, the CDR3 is TGTGCCAGCAGCGTCCGGGACAGGGGGCCCTACGAGCAGTACTTC. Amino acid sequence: CASSVRDRGPYEQYF.

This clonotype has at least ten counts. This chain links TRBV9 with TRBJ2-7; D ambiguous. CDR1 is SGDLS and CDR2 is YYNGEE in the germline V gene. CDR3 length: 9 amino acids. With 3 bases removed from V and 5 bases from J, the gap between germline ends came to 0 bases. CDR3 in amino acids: CASSDEQYF. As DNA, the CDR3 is TGTGCCAGCAGCGACGAGCAGTACTTC.

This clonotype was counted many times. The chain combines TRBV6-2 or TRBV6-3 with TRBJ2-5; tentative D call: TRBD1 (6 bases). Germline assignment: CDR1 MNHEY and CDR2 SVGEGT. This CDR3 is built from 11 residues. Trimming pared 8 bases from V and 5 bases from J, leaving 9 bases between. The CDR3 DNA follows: TGTGCCAGCGGGGGCGCGGAGACCCAGTACTTC. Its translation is CASGGAETQYF.

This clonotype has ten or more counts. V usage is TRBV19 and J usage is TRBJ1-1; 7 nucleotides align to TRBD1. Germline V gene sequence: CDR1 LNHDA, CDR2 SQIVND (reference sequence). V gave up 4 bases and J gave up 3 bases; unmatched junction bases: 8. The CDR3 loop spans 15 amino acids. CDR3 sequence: CASSTRQGLDTEAFF. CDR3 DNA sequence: TGTGCCAGTAGTACGAGACAGGGTTTGGACACTGAAGCTTTCTTT. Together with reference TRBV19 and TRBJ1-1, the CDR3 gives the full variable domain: DGGITQSPKYLFRKEGQNVTLSCEQNLNHDAMYWYRQDPGQGLRLIYYSQIVNDFQKGDIAEGYSVSREKKESFPLTVTSAQKNPTAFYLCASSTRQGLDTEAFFGQGTRLTVV.

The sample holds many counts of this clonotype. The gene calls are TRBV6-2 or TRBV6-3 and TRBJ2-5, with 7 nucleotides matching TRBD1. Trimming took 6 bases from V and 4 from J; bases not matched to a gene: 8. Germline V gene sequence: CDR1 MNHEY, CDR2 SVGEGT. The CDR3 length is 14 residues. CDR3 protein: CASRLDRDRETQYF. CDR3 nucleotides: TGTGCCAGCAGACTCGACAGGGACCGAGAGACCCAGTACTTC.

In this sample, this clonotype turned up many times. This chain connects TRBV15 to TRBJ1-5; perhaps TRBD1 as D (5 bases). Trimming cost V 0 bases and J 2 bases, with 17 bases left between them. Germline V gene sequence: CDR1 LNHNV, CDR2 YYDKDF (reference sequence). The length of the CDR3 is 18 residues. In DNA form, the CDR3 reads TGTGCCACCAGCAGAGATCTACGGGGCAGGGATGGCAATCAGCCCCAGCATTTT. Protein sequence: CATSRDLRGRDGNQPQHF.

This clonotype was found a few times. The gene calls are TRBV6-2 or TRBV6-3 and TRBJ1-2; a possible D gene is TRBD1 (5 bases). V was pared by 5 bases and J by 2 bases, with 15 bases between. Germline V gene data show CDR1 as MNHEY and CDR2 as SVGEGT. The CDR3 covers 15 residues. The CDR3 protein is CASSTRQTLNYGYTF. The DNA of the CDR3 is TGTGCCAGCAGTACTCGACAGACGCTCAACTATGGCTACACCTTC.

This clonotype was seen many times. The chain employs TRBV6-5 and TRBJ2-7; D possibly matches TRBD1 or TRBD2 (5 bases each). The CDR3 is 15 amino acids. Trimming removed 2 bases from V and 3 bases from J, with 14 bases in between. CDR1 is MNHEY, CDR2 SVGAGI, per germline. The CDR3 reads CASSYTSMRGYEQYF. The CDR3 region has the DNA TGTGCCAGCAGTTACACTTCGATGAGGGGCTACGAGCAGTACTTC.

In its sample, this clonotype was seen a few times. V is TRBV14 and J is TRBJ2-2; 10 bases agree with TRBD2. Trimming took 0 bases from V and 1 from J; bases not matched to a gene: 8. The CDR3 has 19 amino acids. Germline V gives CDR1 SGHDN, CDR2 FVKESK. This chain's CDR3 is CASSQDFLAGVRNTGELFF. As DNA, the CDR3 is TGTGCCAGCAGCCAAGATTTCCTAGCGGGAGTAAGGAACACCGGGGAGCTGTTTTTT.

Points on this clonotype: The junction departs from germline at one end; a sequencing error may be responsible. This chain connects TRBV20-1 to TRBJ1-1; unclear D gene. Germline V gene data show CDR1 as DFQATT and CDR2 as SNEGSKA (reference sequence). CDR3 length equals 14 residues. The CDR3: CSARDPVRYTDAFF. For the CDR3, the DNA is TGCAGTGCTAGAGATCCAGTCAGGTACACTGATGCTTTCTTT.

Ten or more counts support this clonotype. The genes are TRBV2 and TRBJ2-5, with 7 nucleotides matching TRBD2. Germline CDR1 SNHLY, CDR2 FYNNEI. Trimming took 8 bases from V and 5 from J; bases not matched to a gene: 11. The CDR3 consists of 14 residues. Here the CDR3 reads CASGSYTSEETQYF. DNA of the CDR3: TGTGCCAGCGGATCCTACACTAGCGAGGAGACCCAGTACTTC.

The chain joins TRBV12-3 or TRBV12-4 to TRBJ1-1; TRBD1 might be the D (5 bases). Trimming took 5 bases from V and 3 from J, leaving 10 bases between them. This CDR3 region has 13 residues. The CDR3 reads CASSLLRDTEAFF. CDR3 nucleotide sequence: TGTGCCAGCAGTCTCCTCAGGGACACTGAAGCTTTCTTT.

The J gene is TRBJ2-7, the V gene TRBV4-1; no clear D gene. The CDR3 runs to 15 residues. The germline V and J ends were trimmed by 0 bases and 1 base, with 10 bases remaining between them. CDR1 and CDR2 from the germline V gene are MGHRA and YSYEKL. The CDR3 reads CASSQDTADSYEQYF. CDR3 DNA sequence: TGCGCCAGCAGCCAAGATACAGCTGATTCCTACGAGCAGTACTTC.

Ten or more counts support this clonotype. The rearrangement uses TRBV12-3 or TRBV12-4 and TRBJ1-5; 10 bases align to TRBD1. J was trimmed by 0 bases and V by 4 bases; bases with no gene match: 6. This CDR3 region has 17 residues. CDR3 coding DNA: TGTGCCAGCAGTTGGGACAGGGGATCCTATAGCAATCAGCCCCAGCATTTT. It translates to CASSWDRGSYSNQPQHF.

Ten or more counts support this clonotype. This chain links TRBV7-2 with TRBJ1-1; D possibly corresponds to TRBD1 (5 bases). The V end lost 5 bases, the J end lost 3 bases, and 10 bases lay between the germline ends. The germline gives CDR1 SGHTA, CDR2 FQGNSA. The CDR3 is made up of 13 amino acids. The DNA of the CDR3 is TGTGCCAGCAGCGACAGCTACCACACTGAAGCTTTCTTT. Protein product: CASSDSYHTEAFF.

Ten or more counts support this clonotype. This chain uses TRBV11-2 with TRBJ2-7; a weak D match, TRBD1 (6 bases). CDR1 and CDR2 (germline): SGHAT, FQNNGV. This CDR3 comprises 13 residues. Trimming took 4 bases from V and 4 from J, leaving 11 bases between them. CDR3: CASSWEQGYEQYF. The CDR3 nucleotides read TGTGCCAGCAGCTGGGAACAGGGTTACGAGCAGTACTTC. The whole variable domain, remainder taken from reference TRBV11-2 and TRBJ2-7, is EAGVAQSPRYKIIEKRQSVAFWCNPISGHATLYWYQQILGQGPKLLIQFQNNGVVDDSQLPKDRFSAERLKGVDSTLKIQPAKLEDSAVYLCASSWEQGYEQYFGPGTRLTVT.